This TCR beta chain comes out of a study of cytomegalovirus exposure and HLA in healthy donors. Whole-study results and caveats: Presence/absence analyses supposed approximately even sequencing depth among donors.

PCR was performed using 60 Vbeta and 13 Jbeta primers. This table comes from immunoSEQ multiplex PCR, and its TCRdb copy is limited to in-frame clones, with some not included. Here the sample spans some 110,000 clones, 70% to 80% being singletons. The CDR3 is 15 residues long. About this clone: Its antigen is still unknown.

This clonotype was sampled from a man aged 50 to 60 in good health and CMV-seropositive. Sequencing was carried out using PBMCs. The chain links TRBV21-1 to TRBJ1-2; the DNA was not used to check the table's D call, TRBD1. TRBV21-1 is tagged as a pseudogene. The CDR3 protein is CASSTGTGEGYGYTF. The DNA of the CDR3 is TGTGCCAGCAGCACCGGGACAGGGGAGGGCTATGGCTACACCTTC.